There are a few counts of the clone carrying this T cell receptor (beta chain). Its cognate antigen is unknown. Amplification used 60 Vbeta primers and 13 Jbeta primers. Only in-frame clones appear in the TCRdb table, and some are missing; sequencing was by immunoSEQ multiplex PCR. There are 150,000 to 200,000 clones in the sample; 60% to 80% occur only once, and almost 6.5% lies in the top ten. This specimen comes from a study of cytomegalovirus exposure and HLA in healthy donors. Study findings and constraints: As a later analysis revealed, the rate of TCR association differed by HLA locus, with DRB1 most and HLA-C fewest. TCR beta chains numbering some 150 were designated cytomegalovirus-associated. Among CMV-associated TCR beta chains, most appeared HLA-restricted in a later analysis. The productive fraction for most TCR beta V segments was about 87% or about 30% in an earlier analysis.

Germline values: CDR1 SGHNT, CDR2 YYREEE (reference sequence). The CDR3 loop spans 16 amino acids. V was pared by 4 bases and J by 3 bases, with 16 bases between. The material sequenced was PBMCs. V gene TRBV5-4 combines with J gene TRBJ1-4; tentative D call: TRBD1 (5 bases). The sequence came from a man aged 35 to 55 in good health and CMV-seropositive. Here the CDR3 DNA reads TGTGCCAGCAGCCAGAACTCAGGCAGGGCTAATGAAAAACTGTTTTTT. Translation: CASSQNSGRANEKLFF.